A selection of T cell receptor beta chains follows, all from one sample in a study of identical twins. A single record per CDR3 protein comes from TCRdb applying MiXCR to the 5' RACE reads. The table has around 250,000 distinct CDR3 sequences, around 8.3% seen once. The same data also contributed to another study, on yellow fever vaccine responses in identical twins.

Sequencing was carried out using CD8+ T cells sorted from blood. These TCRs come from a woman in her late teens or twenties in good health. Both conserved end residues are part of each CDR3. A D gene is named only where the DNA matches it firmly. Part of the rows lack a size; the others show once, few, many or a class for expanded clones.

cdr3_nt: TGTGCCAGCAGTTTAGTGTGGAGGGACGAGCAGTACTTC
cdr3_aa: CASSLVWRDEQYF
v_call: TRBV12-3/TRBV12-4
d_call: .
clone_size: few
j_call: TRBJ2-7

cdr3_nt: TGTGCCAGCGGGGAGCGGGGACCCACAGATACGCAGTATTTT
cdr3_aa: CASGERGPTDTQYF
v_call: TRBV5-5
d_call: TRBD2
clone_size: few
j_call: TRBJ2-3

cdr3_nt: TGTGCCAGCAGAGGGGGGCCCTACGAGCAGTACTTC
cdr3_aa: CASRGGPYEQYF
v_call: TRBV27
d_call: .
clone_size: few
j_call: TRBJ2-7

cdr3_nt: TGTGCCAGCAGCTCCCGGACTAGCGGGGGGGCCAATGAGCAGTTCTTC
cdr3_aa: CASSSRTSGGANEQFF
v_call: TRBV11-2
d_call: TRBD2
clone_size: many
j_call: TRBJ2-1

cdr3_nt: TGTGCCAGCAGTTTGCCTACTAGCGGGGGGAGTGGTACGCAGTATTTT
cdr3_aa: CASSLPTSGGSGTQYF
v_call: TRBV28
d_call: TRBD2
clone_size: many
j_call: TRBJ2-3

cdr3_nt: TGTGCCAGCAGTCCCCGGGACAGGGCGGCTGGGGCCAACGTCCTGACTTTC
cdr3_aa: CASSPRDRAAGANVLTF
v_call: TRBV27
d_call: TRBD1
clone_size: .
j_call: TRBJ2-6

cdr3_nt: TGTGCCAGCGGGGCCTGGGAAAGGGGGTACGAGCAGTACTTC
cdr3_aa: CASGAWERGYEQYF
v_call: TRBV5-6
d_call: .
clone_size: few
j_call: TRBJ2-7

cdr3_nt: TGTGCCAGCAGTTGGACCGATAGCTCCTACGAGCAGTACTTC
cdr3_aa: CASSWTDSSYEQYF
v_call: TRBV27
d_call: .
clone_size: few
j_call: TRBJ2-7

cdr3_nt: TGTGCCAGCAGTGAGGGGCAGGGATGGCAAGAGACCCAGTACTTC
cdr3_aa: CASSEGQGWQETQYF
v_call: TRBV2
d_call: .
clone_size: .
j_call: TRBJ2-5

cdr3_nt: TGTGCCAGCAGTTACCGAGGAAACACCGGGGAGCTGTTTTTT
cdr3_aa: CASSYRGNTGELFF
v_call: TRBV6-5
d_call: .
clone_size: few
j_call: TRBJ2-2

cdr3_nt: TGTGCCAGCAGTTTATCAGTTAGTTTGAACACTGAAGCTTTCTTT
cdr3_aa: CASSLSVSLNTEAFF
v_call: TRBV27
d_call: .
clone_size: many
j_call: TRBJ1-1

cdr3_nt: TGTGCCAGCAGTGACTCGGTTGCAGGGACAGATACGCAGTATTTT
cdr3_aa: CASSDSVAGTDTQYF
v_call: TRBV6-4
d_call: .
clone_size: .
j_call: TRBJ2-3

cdr3_nt: TGTGCCAGCAGTTCCGGGGAGCCTAGCTCTGGGGCCAACGTCCTGACTTTC
cdr3_aa: CASSSGEPSSGANVLTF
v_call: TRBV12-3/TRBV12-4
d_call: .
clone_size: many
j_call: TRBJ2-6

cdr3_nt: TGCAGTGCTAGGGGGACAGCCACCTACGAGCAGTACTTC
cdr3_aa: CSARGTATYEQYF
v_call: TRBV20-1
d_call: TRBD1
clone_size: many
j_call: TRBJ2-7

cdr3_nt: TGTGCCAGCAGCTTACTTCAGGGAAGCACCTACAATGAGCAGTTCTTC
cdr3_aa: CASSLLQGSTYNEQFF
v_call: TRBV7-9
d_call: .
clone_size: .
j_call: TRBJ2-1

cdr3_nt: TGTGCCACCAGTGATTTTAGACTGAACACCGGGGAGCTGTTTTTT
cdr3_aa: CATSDFRLNTGELFF
v_call: TRBV24-1
d_call: .
clone_size: many
j_call: TRBJ2-2

cdr3_nt: TGTGCCAGCGGAACGAGGGGCTCCTACGAGCAGTACTTC
cdr3_aa: CASGTRGSYEQYF
v_call: TRBV27
d_call: .
clone_size: few
j_call: TRBJ2-7

cdr3_nt: TGTGCCAGCAGCTTAACTCTAAGCCATTTTACGGGACAGGAAATCTACGAGCAGTACTTC
cdr3_aa: CASSLTLSHFTGQEIYEQYF
v_call: TRBV11-1
d_call: TRBD1
clone_size: few
j_call: TRBJ2-7

cdr3_nt: TGCAGTGCTAGAGATCTGACGAATGAAAAACTGTTTTTT
cdr3_aa: CSARDLTNEKLFF
v_call: TRBV20-1
d_call: .
clone_size: .
j_call: TRBJ1-4

cdr3_nt: TGCAGTGCTTCATCCGGGACAGGGTCCTACGAGCAGTACTTC
cdr3_aa: CSASSGTGSYEQYF
v_call: TRBV20-1
d_call: TRBD1
clone_size: .
j_call: TRBJ2-7

cdr3_nt: TGTGCCAGCAGCTCCTCCGGGACAGGGGAAGAGCAGTACTTC
cdr3_aa: CASSSSGTGEEQYF
v_call: TRBV7-9
d_call: TRBD1
clone_size: .
j_call: TRBJ2-7

cdr3_nt: TGTGCTAGCAGCTTAGGGGACAGCGAATACAATGAGCAGTTCTTC
cdr3_aa: CASSLGDSEYNEQFF
v_call: TRBV7-7
d_call: TRBD1
clone_size: many
j_call: TRBJ2-1

cdr3_nt: TGTGCCAGCAGTTACGGGCGGGATGCAGATACGCAGTATTTT
cdr3_aa: CASSYGRDADTQYF
v_call: TRBV6-2/TRBV6-3
d_call: .
clone_size: .
j_call: TRBJ2-3

cdr3_nt: TGTGCCAGCAGCGTAGAGATGCAGCCCTACAATGAGCAGTTCTTC
cdr3_aa: CASSVEMQPYNEQFF
v_call: TRBV9
d_call: .
clone_size: few
j_call: TRBJ2-1

cdr3_nt: TGTGCAAGTCGCTTGGGGGGACGGGCCGAGGCCTACGAGCAGTACTTC
cdr3_aa: CASRLGGRAEAYEQYF
v_call: TRBV12-2
d_call: .
clone_size: .
j_call: TRBJ2-7

cdr3_nt: TGCGCCAGCAGCAATCCCGGGACAGGGTTTCTTGAGGGCAATCAGCCCCAGCATTTT
cdr3_aa: CASSNPGTGFLEGNQPQHF
v_call: TRBV4-1
d_call: TRBD1
clone_size: many
j_call: TRBJ1-5

cdr3_nt: TGTGCCAGCACCGTTACGTGGACTAGCGGGACATACGAGCAGTACTTC
cdr3_aa: CASTVTWTSGTYEQYF
v_call: TRBV6-2/TRBV6-3
d_call: TRBD2
clone_size: few
j_call: TRBJ2-7

cdr3_nt: TGTGCCAGCAGTCTACTAGCGGATAACACAGATACGCAGTATTTT
cdr3_aa: CASSLLADNTDTQYF
v_call: TRBV28
d_call: TRBD2
clone_size: .
j_call: TRBJ2-3

cdr3_nt: TGCGCCAGCGGGGGAGGGCTGAACACTGAAGCTTTCTTT
cdr3_aa: CASGGGLNTEAFF
v_call: TRBV10-2
d_call: .
clone_size: .
j_call: TRBJ1-1

cdr3_nt: TGTGCCAGCAGCTTATTGGCGGGAGTGGGCGAGACCCAGTACTTC
cdr3_aa: CASSLLAGVGETQYF
v_call: TRBV7-9
d_call: TRBD2
clone_size: many
j_call: TRBJ2-5

cdr3_nt: TGCAGCGTTGCGGGAGGGCCCGTTTACGAGCAGTACTTC
cdr3_aa: CSVAGGPVYEQYF
v_call: TRBV29-1
d_call: TRBD2
clone_size: few
j_call: TRBJ2-7

cdr3_nt: TGTGCCAGCAGTGAATGGGGCAGAGACTACGAGCAGTACTTC
cdr3_aa: CASSEWGRDYEQYF
v_call: TRBV25-1
d_call: .
clone_size: .
j_call: TRBJ2-7

cdr3_nt: TGCGCCAGCAGCCAAGAAAAGGGTTTGGAGCAGTTCTTC
cdr3_aa: CASSQEKGLEQFF
v_call: TRBV4-1
d_call: .
clone_size: .
j_call: TRBJ2-1

cdr3_nt: TGTGCCAGCAGCTTAGAGCGAACAGGGGCCTACGAGCAGTACTTC
cdr3_aa: CASSLERTGAYEQYF
v_call: TRBV7-6
d_call: TRBD1
clone_size: many
j_call: TRBJ2-7

cdr3_nt: TGTGCCACCAGCAGAGACCGGGACGGAGGATACAATGAGCAGTTCTTC
cdr3_aa: CATSRDRDGGYNEQFF
v_call: TRBV15
d_call: .
clone_size: .
j_call: TRBJ2-1

cdr3_nt: TGTGCCAGCAGTTTAGCGGCTAGCGGGGGGGCAGGCATCGGGGAGCTGTTTTTT
cdr3_aa: CASSLAASGGAGIGELFF
v_call: TRBV27
d_call: TRBD2
clone_size: few
j_call: TRBJ2-2

cdr3_nt: TGTGCCAGCAGCTTACCGCGGACAGTGAACACTGAAGCTTTCTTT
cdr3_aa: CASSLPRTVNTEAFF
v_call: TRBV7-9
d_call: .
clone_size: many
j_call: TRBJ1-1

cdr3_nt: TGTGCCAGCAGTTCTGCCGGGACTAGCGGGGGCCGGTACGAGCAGTACTTC
cdr3_aa: CASSSAGTSGGRYEQYF
v_call: TRBV27
d_call: TRBD2
clone_size: few
j_call: TRBJ2-7

cdr3_nt: TGTGCCAGCAGCGCTACAGTCGGTGGGACGTCCAACCCTTACACCGGGGAGCTGTTTTTT
cdr3_aa: CASSATVGGTSNPYTGELFF
v_call: TRBV11-2
d_call: .
clone_size: few
j_call: TRBJ2-2

cdr3_nt: TGCGCCAGCAGCTGGGATTTACAGGGGGCCCAAAACATTCAGTACTTC
cdr3_aa: CASSWDLQGAQNIQYF
v_call: TRBV5-1
d_call: TRBD1
clone_size: few
j_call: TRBJ2-4

cdr3_nt: TGTGCCAGCAGTTTATTGGAGGGGGCCTACGAGCAGTACTTC
cdr3_aa: CASSLLEGAYEQYF
v_call: TRBV27
d_call: .
clone_size: .
j_call: TRBJ2-7

cdr3_nt: TGTGCCATCCGATCGGGACAGGGGGAATTCGGAGAGACCCAGTACTTC
cdr3_aa: CAIRSGQGEFGETQYF
v_call: TRBV10-3
d_call: TRBD1
clone_size: few
j_call: TRBJ2-5